This T cell receptor (beta chain) was captured in a study of blood T cells in healthy people across ages. This CDR3 spans 11 amino acids. V gave up 3 bases and J gave up 4 bases, with 3 bases separating them. Using a J-beta primer mix together with a sample-barcoded 5' primer, a second PCR was run for about 6 to 11 cycles. TCRdb itself ran the 5' RACE reads through MiXCR, one entry per CDR3 protein. The profile shows 710,000 or so distinct CDR3 sequences, about a fifth of them singletons. This clonotype was seen many times. This sequence joins TRBV12-3 or TRBV12-4 and TRBJ2-5; D is unclear. Sample: blood. This TCR derives from a man between 65 and 80 years old in good health. CDR3 nucleotide sequence: TGTGCCAGCAGTTTTGCAGAGACCCAGTACTTC. Translating it yields CASSFAETQYF.